A single sample gave rise to the 12 T cell receptor beta chains below, sequenced in a study of Graves' ophthalmopathy and Graves' hyperthyroidism. Researchers took RNA transcripts and amplified TCR beta CDR3 regions from them. Second-round multiplex PCR came after first-round RT-PCR with HTBI primers. MiXCR was run by TCRdb on the multiplex PCR reads, yielding one entry per CDR3 protein. The sample lists about 390,000 distinct CDR3 sequences, just over 15% occurring once. The source material was peripheral blood. All receptors come from a woman in her late teens or twenties with stable Graves' hyperthyroidism.

In its sample, this clonotype was seen many times. The chain has TRBV9 and TRBJ1-2; a possible D gene is TRBD1 (6 bases). The CDR3 has 14 residues. Trimming left V 0 bases short and J 7 bases short, with 13 bases between. Germline V CDR1 and CDR2: SGDLS, YYNGEE. CDR3 sequence: CASSVGGVGGGYTF. The CDR3 nucleotides are TGTGCCAGCAGCGTAGGGGGTGTAGGGGGTGGCTACACCTTC. The variable domain in full, completed from reference TRBV9 and TRBJ1-2, reads DSGVTQTPKHLITATGQRVTLRCSPRSGDLSVYWYQQSLDQGLQFLIQYYNGEERAKGNILERFSAQQFPDLHSELNLSSLELGDSALYFCASSVGGVGGGYTFGSGTRLTVV.

The J gene is TRBJ2-7, the V gene TRBV7-9; 13 bases agree with TRBD2. The CDR3 spans 15 residues. The ends lost 9 bases at V and 6 bases at J; junction bases unmatched: 11. Germline loops: CDR1 SEHNR, CDR2 FQNEAQ (reference sequence). CDR3 coding DNA: TGTGCCAGTCAAACCGGGACTAGCGGGGTCCGCGAGCAGTACTTC. It encodes CASQTGTSGVREQYF.

The gene calls are TRBV5-1 and TRBJ2-7; possible D gene TRBD1, 7 bases. Germline CDR1 SGHRS, CDR2 YFSETQ. V lost 4 bases and J 4 bases, leaving 21 bases between the germline ends. This CDR3 is built from 16 residues. This CDR3 is CASSPGPRQGGYEQYF. Written as DNA, the CDR3 is TGCGCCAGCAGCCCGGGTCCGCGACAGGGAGGATACGAGCAGTACTTC. The full variable domain, with the rest looked up from reference TRBV5-1 and TRBJ2-7, is KAGVTQTPRYLIKTRGQQVTLSCSPISGHRSVSWYQQTPGQGLQFLFEYFSETQRNKGNFPGRFSGRQFSNSRSEMNVSTLELGDSALYLCASSPGPRQGGYEQYFGPGTRLTVT.

This clonotype was counted at least ten times. The chain employs TRBV27 and TRBJ1-1; D gene uncertain. V was clipped by 7 bases and J by 0 bases, with 12 bases between them. Germline-derived CDR1 and CDR2 are MNHEY and SMNVEV (reference sequence). The CDR3 is 14 residues long. CDR3 sequence (DNA): TGTGCCAGCACTCCTAGGAGATTGAACACTGAAGCTTTCTTT. Encoded protein: CASTPRRLNTEAFF.

This clonotype showed up many times. The chain has TRBV28 and TRBJ1-6, with no clear D. Per germline, CDR1 MDHEN and CDR2 SYDVKM. V was cut by 5 bases and J by 9 bases, with 17 bases left in between. CDR3 length equals 15 residues. The CDR3 DNA is TGTGCCAGCAGTCGACCTAAAATGTCCGGTTCACCCCTCCACTTT. Translation gives CASSRPKMSGSPLHF.

There are many counts of this clonotype. This sequence joins TRBV7-6 and TRBJ1-2; 9 bases map to TRBD1. In germline, CDR1 is SGHVS, CDR2 FNYEAQ. The V and J ends lost 1 base and 6 bases, in that order; junction bases with no gene match: 3. CDR3 length: 14 residues. The CDR3 reads CASSLETGGDGYTF. CDR3 DNA: TGTGCCAGCAGCTTAGAGACAGGGGGGGATGGCTACACCTTC.

A note on this clonotype: One end of the junction fails to match germline, which may point to a read error. This rearrangement joins TRBV9 to TRBJ2-2; maybe TRBD2 (7 bases). This CDR3 is built from 16 residues. Germline values: CDR1 SGDLS, CDR2 YYNGEE. CDR3 DNA: TGTGCCAGCACGGGGGCGGGGGCCTCGAACACCGGGGAGCTGTGTTTT. Translation gives CASTGAGASNTGELCF.

The V call is TRBV20-1, the J call TRBJ1-6; 9 nucleotides agree with TRBD1. The V gene's germline CDR1 is DFQATT and CDR2 SNEGSKA (reference sequence). The V segment lost 7 bases and the J segment 9 bases; nucleotides outside the gene matches: 10. There are 14 residues in the CDR3. In nucleotides, the CDR3 is TGCAGTGTTGTAGCGGGGACAGGGAGTTCACCCCTCCACTTT. It specifies CSVVAGTGSSPLHF.

This clonotype was seen a few times. Possible read error: a much larger clone is one base away. The gene calls are TRBV20-1 and TRBJ2-5; D call uncertain. The V and J ends lost 3 bases and 4 bases respectively, with 15 bases between them. The CDR3 length is 14 residues. In germline, CDR1 is DFQATT, CDR2 SNEGSKA (reference sequence). For the CDR3, the DNA is TGCAGTGCTAGTTCCCCCAGGTTCCCAGAGACCCAGTACTTC. It encodes CSASSPRFPETQYF.

This clonotype was detected ten times or more. The chain joins TRBV6-5 to TRBJ1-6; D is ambiguous. V was trimmed by 0 bases and J by 11 bases, leaving 11 bases between them. The CDR3 spans 14 residues. Germline values: CDR1 MNHEY, CDR2 SVGAGI. This CDR3 is CASSYSRVEPPLHF. The CDR3, as DNA: TGTGCCAGCAGTTACTCAAGGGTCGAGCCACCCCTCCACTTT.

The gene calls are TRBV3-1 and TRBJ1-1; no clear D. With 3 bases removed from V and 1 base from J, the gap between germline ends came to 9 bases. The CDR3 has 14 amino acids. Germline V CDR1 and CDR2: LGHDT, YNNKEL (reference sequence). This chain's CDR3 is CASSHYTENTEAFF. The CDR3 DNA is TGTGCCAGCAGCCACTACACGGAGAACACTGAAGCTTTCTTT.

The chain combines TRBV25-1 with TRBJ2-5, with D perhaps TRBD1 or TRBD2 (5 bases each). The CDR3 length is 15 residues. Germline CDR1 reads MGHDK; CDR2 reads SYGVNS. Trimming pared 2 bases from V and 7 bases from J, leaving 17 bases between. DNA for the CDR3: TGTGCCAGCAGTGAAGACGGGGCCGCATGGGGGACCCAGTACTTC. It is translated as CASSEDGAAWGTQYF.